This T cell receptor (beta chain) is from a study of tumor-infiltrating lymphocytes in primary liver carcinoma. CDR1 is ENHRY, CDR2 SYGVKD, per germline. The CDR3 runs 14 residues. To note about this clonotype: Compared with germline, one end of the junction differs, possibly owing to a read error.

A constant-region primer primed TCR beta cDNA synthesis from around 500 ng of total RNA. Libraries for TCR beta were built through three nested multiplex PCR rounds, which together made up a slightly modified ARM-PCR procedure. Primers for the first two PCR rounds were TRBV1-TRBV30 forward primers and a C-beta reverse primer (approximately 10 cycles per round). TCRdb reanalysed the multiplex PCR reads using MiXCR and keeps one entry per CDR3 protein. The sample includes 99,000 or so distinct CDR3 sequences, about four fifths of them seen just once. Co-extracted RNA and DNA came from roughly 20-30 mg of unsorted bulk tissue.

Sequencing was done on a sample of liver tumor tissue from sampling region 3. Subset meaning: tumor region T3, left-lateral pole. The chain combines TRBV10-3 with TRBJ2-5, with TRBD2 as a possible D gene (7 bases). This TCR came from a man in his forties or fifties with primary liver carcinoma and hepatitis B virus infection. CDR3 DNA sequence: TGTGCCATAGGAGGGGGGGCCCTACAAGAGACCCATTACTTC. Its translation: CAIGGGALQETHYF.